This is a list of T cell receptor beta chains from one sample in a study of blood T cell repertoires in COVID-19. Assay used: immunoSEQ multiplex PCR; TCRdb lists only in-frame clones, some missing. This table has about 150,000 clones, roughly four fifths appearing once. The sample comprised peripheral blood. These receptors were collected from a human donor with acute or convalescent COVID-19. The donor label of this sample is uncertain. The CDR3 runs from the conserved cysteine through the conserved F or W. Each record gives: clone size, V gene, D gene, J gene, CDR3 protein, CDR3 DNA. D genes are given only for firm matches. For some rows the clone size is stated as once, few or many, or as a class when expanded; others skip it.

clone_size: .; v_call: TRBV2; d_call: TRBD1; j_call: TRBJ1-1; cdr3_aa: CASRGQGTNTEAFF; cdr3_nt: TGTGCCAGCAGAGGACAGGGGACGAACACTGAAGCTTTCTTT
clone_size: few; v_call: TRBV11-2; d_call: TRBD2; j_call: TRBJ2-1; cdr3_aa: CASSLVGLAGPDEQFF; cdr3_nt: TGTGCCAGCAGCTTAGTGGGACTAGCGGGGCCCGATGAGCAGTTCTTC
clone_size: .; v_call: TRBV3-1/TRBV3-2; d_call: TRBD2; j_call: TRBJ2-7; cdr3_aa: CASSPSGGREQYF; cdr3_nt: TGTGCCAGCAGCCCCTCGGGGGGGCGAGAGCAGTACTTC
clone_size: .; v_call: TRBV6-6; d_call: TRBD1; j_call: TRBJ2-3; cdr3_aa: CASSTGQVGDTQYF; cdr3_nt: TGTGCCAGCAGTACGGGACAGGTTGGCGATACGCAGTATTTT
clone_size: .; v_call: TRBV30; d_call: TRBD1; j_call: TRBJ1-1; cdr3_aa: CAWSLTGQTEAFF; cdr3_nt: TGTGCCTGGAGTTTGACAGGGCAAACTGAAGCTTTCTTT
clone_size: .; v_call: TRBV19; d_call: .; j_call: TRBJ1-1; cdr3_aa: CASSSPTGYTEAFF; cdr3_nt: TGTGCCAGTAGTTCCCCGACAGGTTACACTGAAGCTTTCTTT
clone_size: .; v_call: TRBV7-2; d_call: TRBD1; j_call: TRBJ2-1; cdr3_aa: CASSFPGQGGNEQFF; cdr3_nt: TGTGCCAGCAGCTTTCCGGGACAGGGGGGAAATGAGCAGTTCTTC
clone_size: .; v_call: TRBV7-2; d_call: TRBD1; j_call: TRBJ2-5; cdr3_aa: CASSQTRDRQETQYF; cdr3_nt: TGTGCCAGCAGCCAAACCAGGGACAGGCAAGAGACCCAGTACTTC
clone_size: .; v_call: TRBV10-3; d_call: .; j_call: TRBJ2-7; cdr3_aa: CAISESEGKQYF; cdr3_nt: TGTGCCATCAGTGAGTCGGAGGGGAAGCAGTACTTC
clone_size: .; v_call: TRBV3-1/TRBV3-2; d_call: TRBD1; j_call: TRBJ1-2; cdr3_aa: CASSQAGGNYGYTF; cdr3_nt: TGTGCCAGCAGCCAAGCAGGGGGCAACTATGGCTACACCTTC
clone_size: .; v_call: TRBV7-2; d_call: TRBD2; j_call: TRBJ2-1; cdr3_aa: CASSLTTLAGGNEQFF; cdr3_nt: TGTGCCAGCAGCTTAACTACCCTAGCGGGTGGCAATGAGCAGTTCTTC
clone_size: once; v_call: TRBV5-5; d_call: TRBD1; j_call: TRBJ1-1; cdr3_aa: CASSRQGATGTEAFF; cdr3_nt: TGTGCCAGCAGCCGACAGGGGGCGACGGGTACTGAAGCTTTCTTT
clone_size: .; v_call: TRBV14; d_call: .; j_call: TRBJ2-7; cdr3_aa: CASSHPVTYEQYF; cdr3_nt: TGTGCCAGCAGCCATCCGGTAACCTACGAGCAGTACTTC
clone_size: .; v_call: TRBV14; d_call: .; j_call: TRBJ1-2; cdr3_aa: CASSQEALNYGYTF; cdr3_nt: TGTGCCAGCAGCCAAGAAGCGCTTAACTATGGCTACACCTTC
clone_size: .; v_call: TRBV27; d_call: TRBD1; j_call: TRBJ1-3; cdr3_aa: CASSLFFRDRGQYSGNTIYF; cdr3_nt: TGTGCCAGCAGTTTATTCTTTCGGGACAGGGGTCAATACTCTGGAAACACCATATATTTT
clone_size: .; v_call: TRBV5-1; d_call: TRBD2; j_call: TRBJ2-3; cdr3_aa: CASSFSGVTDTQYF; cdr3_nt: TGCGCCAGCAGCTTCAGCGGGGTGACAGATACGCAGTATTTT
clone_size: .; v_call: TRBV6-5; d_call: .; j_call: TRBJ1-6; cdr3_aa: CASRDRGAYNSPLHF; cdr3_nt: TGTGCCAGCAGGGACAGAGGCGCCTATAATTCACCCCTCCACTTT
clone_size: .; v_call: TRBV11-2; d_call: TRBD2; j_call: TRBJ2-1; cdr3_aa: CASSLVSGGRGEQFF; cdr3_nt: TGTGCCAGCAGCTTAGTTAGCGGGGGGCGGGGTGAGCAGTTCTTC
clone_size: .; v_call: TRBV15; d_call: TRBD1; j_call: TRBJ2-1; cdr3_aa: CATSREQGRYNEQFF; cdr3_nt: TGTGCCACCAGCAGAGAACAGGGGCGGTACAATGAGCAGTTCTTC
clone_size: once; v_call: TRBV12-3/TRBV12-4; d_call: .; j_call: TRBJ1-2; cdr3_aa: CASSLGAFGGYTF; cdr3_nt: TGTGCCAGCAGTTTGGGTGCCTTCGGGGGCTACACCTTC
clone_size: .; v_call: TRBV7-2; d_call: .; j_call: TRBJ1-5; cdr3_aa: CASSLVFNQPQHF; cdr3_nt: TGTGCCAGCAGCTTAGTCTTCAATCAGCCCCAGCATTTT
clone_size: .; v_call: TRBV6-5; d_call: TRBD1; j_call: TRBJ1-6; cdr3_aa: CASSLYGQGADSPLHF; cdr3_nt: TGTGCCAGCAGTTTGTACGGACAGGGGGCTGATTCACCCCTCCACTTT
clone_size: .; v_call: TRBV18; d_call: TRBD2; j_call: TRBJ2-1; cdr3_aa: CASSTSGGGNEQFF; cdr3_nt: TGTGCCAGCTCAACTAGCGGAGGTGGTAATGAGCAGTTCTTC
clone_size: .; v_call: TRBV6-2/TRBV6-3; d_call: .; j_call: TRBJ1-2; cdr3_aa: CASSYFREYGYTF; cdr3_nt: TGTGCCAGCAGTTACTTCAGGGAATATGGCTACACCTTC
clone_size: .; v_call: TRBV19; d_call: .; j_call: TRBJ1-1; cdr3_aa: CASLRGWNTEAFF; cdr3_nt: TGTGCCAGTCTCCGGGGATGGAACACTGAAGCTTTCTTT
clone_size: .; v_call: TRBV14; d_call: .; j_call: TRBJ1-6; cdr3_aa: CASSQAHRASPLHF; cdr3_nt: TGTGCCAGCAGCCAAGCTCACAGGGCATCACCCCTCCACTTT
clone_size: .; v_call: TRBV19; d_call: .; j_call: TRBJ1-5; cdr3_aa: CASRNSRNQPQHF; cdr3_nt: TGTGCCAGTAGAAATAGCAGAAATCAGCCCCAGCATTTT